Listed below are T cell receptor beta chains from one sample, sequenced in a study of T cell repertoires in cytomegalovirus infection. No antigen is known for these receptors. TCRdb re-analysed the reads in MiXCR, keeping a single row per CDR3 protein. The data hold around 710,000 distinct CDR3 sequences, with about 29% observed a single time. Here the sequenced sample was cultured CD8+ T cells from PBMCs, taken from culture after CMV antigen stimulation. Source of these receptors: a human donor in good health (CMV status not recorded). Some clones in this sample may be carry-over from other donors' samples. The conserved cysteine and the conserved F or W are not part of the CDR3 here.

v_gene: TRBV6-1; CDR3aa: ASKGQGLGQPQH
v_gene: TRBV20-1; CDR3aa: SARSSGENTDTQY
v_gene: TRBV12-5; CDR3aa: ASGLEPPPRKADYGYT
v_gene: TRBV4-1; CDR3aa: ASSQVNGYNEQF
v_gene: TRBV7-3; CDR3aa: ASSEGNNLMDTQY
v_gene: TRBV27; CDR3aa: ASSPDDYLNTEAF
v_gene: TRBV5-4; CDR3aa: ASSLKRETSYEQY
v_gene: TRBV7-9; CDR3aa: ASSSYPNEQGKGEAF
v_gene: TRBV10-3; CDR3aa: AISQGEADTQY
v_gene: TRBV19; CDR3aa: ASSVGEGPDTQY
v_gene: TRBV7-8; CDR3aa: ASSFHRDTNGYT
v_gene: TRBV2; CDR3aa: ANKIGTDNTEAF
v_gene: TRBV2; CDR3aa: ASSLAGGQYEQF
v_gene: TRBV6-2/TRBV6-3; CDR3aa: ASSYTTGNTGELF
v_gene: TRBV2; CDR3aa: ASSEDRQPDGGKQY
v_gene: TRBV6-6; CDR3aa: ASTDWDYGYT
v_gene: TRBV12-3/TRBV12-4; CDR3aa: ASSGIHGTEAF
v_gene: TRBV14; CDR3aa: ASSQDLFPGELF
v_gene: TRBV28; CDR3aa: ATLPEDYGYT
v_gene: TRBV7-9; CDR3aa: ASSAPTGEAADTQY
v_gene: TRBV29-1; CDR3aa: SVVERGVNTEAF
v_gene: TRBV28; CDR3aa: ASRKGPYSNQPQH
v_gene: TRBV20-1; CDR3aa: SARDPTGQETQY
v_gene: TRBV7-3; CDR3aa: ASSLGVAHPYNEQF
v_gene: TRBV9; CDR3aa: ASSLLDRDPNYGYT
v_gene: TRBV6-5; CDR3aa: ASSYYRTPVVETQY
v_gene: TRBV14; CDR3aa: ASSRGPSPPDTQY